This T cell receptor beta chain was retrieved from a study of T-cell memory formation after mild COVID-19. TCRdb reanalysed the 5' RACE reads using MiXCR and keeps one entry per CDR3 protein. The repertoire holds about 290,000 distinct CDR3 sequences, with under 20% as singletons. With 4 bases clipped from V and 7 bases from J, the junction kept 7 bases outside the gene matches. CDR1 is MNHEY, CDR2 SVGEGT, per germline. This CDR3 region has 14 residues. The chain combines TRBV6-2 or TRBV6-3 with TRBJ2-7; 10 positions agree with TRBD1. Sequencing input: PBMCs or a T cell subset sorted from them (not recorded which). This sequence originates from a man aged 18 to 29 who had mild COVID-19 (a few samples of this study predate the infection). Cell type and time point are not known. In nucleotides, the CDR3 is TGTGCCAGCAGTTCTCGACAGGGGGCACGGGAGCAGTACTTC. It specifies CASSSRQGAREQYF.